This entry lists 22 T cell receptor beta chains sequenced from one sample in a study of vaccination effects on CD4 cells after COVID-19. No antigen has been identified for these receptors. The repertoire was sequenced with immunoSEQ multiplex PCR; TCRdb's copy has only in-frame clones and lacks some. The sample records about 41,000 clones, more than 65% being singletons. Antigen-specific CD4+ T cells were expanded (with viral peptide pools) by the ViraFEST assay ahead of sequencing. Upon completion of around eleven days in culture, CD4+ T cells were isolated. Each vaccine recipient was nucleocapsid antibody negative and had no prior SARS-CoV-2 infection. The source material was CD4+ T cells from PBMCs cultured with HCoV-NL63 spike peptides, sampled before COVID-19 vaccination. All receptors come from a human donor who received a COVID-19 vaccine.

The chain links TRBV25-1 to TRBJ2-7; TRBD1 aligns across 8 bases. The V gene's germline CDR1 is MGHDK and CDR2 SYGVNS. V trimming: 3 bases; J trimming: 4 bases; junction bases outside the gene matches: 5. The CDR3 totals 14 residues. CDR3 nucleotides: TGTGCCAGCAGTGACACAGGGGGTCTGTACGAGCAGTACGTC. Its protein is CASSDTGGLYEQYV.

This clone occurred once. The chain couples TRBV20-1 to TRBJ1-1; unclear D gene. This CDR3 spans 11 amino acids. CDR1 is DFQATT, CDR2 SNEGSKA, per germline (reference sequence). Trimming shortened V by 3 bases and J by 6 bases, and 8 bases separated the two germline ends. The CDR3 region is CSASRFSEAFF. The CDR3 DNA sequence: TGCAGTGCTAGTAGGTTTTCTGAAGCTTTCTTT.

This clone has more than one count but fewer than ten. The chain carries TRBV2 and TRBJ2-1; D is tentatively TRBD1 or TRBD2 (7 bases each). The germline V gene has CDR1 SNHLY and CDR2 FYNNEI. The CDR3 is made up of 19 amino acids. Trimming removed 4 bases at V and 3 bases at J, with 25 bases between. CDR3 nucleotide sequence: TGTGCCAGCAGTGGCGTTGGGGAGGGGGCACAGAATAGCTACAATGAGCAGTTCTTC. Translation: CASSGVGEGAQNSYNEQFF.

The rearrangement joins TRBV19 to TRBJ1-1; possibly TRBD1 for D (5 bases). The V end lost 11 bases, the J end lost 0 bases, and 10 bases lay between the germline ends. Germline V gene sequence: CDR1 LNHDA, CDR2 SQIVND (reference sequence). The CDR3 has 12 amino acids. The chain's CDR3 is CAVGDLNTEAFF. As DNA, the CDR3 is TGTGCCGTAGGGGATTTGAACACTGAAGCTTTCTTT.

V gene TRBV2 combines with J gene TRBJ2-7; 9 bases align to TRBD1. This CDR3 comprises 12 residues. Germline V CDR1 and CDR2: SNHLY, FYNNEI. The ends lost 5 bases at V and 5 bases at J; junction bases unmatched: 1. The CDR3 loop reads CASSTGGNEQYV. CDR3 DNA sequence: TGTGCCAGCAGTACAGGGGGCAACGAGCAGTACGTC.

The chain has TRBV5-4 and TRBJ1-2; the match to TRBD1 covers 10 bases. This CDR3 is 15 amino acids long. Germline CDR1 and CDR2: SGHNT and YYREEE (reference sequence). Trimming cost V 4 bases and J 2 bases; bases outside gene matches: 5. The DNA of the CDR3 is TGTGCCAGCAGCCAGGGGGACAGGGGAAACTATGGCTACACCTTC. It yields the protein CASSQGDRGNYGYTF.

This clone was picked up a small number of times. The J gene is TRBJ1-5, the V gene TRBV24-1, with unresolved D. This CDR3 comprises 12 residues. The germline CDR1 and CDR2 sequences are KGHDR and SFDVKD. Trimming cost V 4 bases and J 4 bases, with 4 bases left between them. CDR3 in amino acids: CATSDINQPQHF. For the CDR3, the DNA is TGTGCCACCAGTGACATAAATCAGCCCCAGCATTTT.

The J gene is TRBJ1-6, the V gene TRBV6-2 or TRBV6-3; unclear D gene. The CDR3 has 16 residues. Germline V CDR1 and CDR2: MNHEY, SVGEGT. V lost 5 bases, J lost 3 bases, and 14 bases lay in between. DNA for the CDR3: TGTGCCAGCAGTGTACAACGGGGTTACTATAATTCACCCCTCCACTTT. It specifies CASSVQRGYYNSPLHF.

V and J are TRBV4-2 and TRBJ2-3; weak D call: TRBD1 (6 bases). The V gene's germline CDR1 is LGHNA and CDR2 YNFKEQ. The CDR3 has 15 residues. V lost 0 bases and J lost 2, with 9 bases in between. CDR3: CASSQDQGHTDTQYF. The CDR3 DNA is TGTGCCAGCAGCCAAGACCAGGGACACACAGATACGCAGTATTTT.

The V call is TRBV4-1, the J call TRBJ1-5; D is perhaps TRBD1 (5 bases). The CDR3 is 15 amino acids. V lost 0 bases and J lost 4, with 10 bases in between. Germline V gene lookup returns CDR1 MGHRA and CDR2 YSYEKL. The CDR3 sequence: CASSQEVRENQPQHF. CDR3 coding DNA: TGCGCCAGCAGCCAAGAAGTCAGGGAGAATCAGCCCCAGCATTTT.

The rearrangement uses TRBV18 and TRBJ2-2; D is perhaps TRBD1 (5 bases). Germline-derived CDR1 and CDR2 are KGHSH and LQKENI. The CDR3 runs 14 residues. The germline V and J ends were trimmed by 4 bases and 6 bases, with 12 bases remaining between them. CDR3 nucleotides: TGTGCCAGCTCACAAAGTAGACAGCCCGGGGAGCTGTTTTTT. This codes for CASSQSRQPGELFF.

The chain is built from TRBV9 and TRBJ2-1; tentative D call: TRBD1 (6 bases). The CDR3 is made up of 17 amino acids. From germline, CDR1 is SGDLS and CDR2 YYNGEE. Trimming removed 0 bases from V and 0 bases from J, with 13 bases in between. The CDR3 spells CASSVAGQWSSYNEQFF. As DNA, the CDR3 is TGTGCCAGCAGCGTAGCAGGACAGTGGAGCTCCTACAATGAGCAGTTCTTC.

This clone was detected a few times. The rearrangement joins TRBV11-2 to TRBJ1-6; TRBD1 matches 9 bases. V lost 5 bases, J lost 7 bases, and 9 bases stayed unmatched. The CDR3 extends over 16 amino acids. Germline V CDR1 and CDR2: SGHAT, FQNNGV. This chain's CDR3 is CASSPPRTGDNSPLHF. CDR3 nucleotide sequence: TGTGCCAGCAGCCCGCCGAGGACAGGGGACAATTCACCCCTCCACTTT.

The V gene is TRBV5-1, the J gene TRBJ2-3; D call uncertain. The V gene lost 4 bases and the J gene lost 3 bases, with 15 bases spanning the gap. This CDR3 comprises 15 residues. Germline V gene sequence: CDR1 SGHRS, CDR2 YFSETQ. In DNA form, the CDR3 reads TGCGCCAGCAGCCCCGGCGCTGGTGGGACAGATACGCAGTATTTT. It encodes CASSPGAGGTDTQYF. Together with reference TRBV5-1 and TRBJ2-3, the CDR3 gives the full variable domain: KAGVTQTPRYLIKTRGQQVTLSCSPISGHRSVSWYQQTPGQGLQFLFEYFSETQRNKGNFPGRFSGRQFSNSRSEMNVSTLELGDSALYLCASSPGAGGTDTQYFGPGTRLTVL.

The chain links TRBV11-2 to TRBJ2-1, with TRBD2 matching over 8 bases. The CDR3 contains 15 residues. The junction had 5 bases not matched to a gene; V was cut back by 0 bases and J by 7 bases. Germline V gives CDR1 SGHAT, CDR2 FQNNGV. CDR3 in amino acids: CASSLDRGGWNEQFF. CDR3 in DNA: TGTGCCAGCAGCTTAGATCGGGGGGGCTGGAATGAGCAGTTCTTC.

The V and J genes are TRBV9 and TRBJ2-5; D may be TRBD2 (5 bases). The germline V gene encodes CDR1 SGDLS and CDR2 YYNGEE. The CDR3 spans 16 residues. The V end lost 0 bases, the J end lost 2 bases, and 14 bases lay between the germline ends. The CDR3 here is CASSVGGLSGQETQYF. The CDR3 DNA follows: TGTGCCAGCAGCGTAGGGGGTCTTTCGGGGCAAGAGACCCAGTACTTC.

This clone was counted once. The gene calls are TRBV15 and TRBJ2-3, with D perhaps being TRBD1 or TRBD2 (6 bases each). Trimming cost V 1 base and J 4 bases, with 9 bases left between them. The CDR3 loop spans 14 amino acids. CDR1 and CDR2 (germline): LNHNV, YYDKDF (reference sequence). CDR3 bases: TGTGCCACCAGCAGAGCGGGGGCTGCAGATACGCAGTATTTT. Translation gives CATSRAGAADTQYF.

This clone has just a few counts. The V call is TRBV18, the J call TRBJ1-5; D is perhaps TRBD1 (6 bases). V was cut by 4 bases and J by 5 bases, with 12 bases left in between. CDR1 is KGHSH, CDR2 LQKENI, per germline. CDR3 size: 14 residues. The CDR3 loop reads CASSLSGGDQPQHF. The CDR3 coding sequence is TGTGCCAGCTCACTGTCGGGGGGCGATCAGCCCCAGCATTTT.

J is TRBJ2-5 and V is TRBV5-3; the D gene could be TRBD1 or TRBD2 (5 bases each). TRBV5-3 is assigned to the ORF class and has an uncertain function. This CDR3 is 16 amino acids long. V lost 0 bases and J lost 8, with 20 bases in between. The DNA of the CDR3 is TGTGCCAGAAGCTTGGGAGGGGCCCCGGGAAGGTTCACCCAGTACTTC. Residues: CARSLGGAPGRFTQYF.

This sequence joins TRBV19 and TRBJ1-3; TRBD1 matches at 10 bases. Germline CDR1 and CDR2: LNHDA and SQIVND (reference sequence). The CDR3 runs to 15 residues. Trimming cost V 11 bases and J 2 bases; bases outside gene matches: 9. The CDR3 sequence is CAARDRGFTGNTIYF. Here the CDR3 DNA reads TGTGCCGCCCGGGACAGGGGATTTACTGGAAACACCATATATTTT.

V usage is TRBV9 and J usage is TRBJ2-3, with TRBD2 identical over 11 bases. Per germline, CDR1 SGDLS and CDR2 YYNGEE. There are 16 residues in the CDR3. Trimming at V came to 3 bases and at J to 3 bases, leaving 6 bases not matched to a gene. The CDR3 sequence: CASSEGGLADTDTQYF. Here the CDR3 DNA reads TGTGCCAGCAGCGAGGGGGGACTAGCGGATACAGATACGCAGTATTTT.

The CDR3 coding sequence is TGCGCCAGCAGCTTGCAGTCCACCGAAGAGACCCAGTACTTC. As protein: CASSLQSTEETQYF. V gene TRBV5-1 combines with J gene TRBJ2-5; D is unresolved. CDR3 size: 14 residues. V lost 1 base to trimming and J lost 3 bases, with 10 bases between them. CDR1 and CDR2 from the germline V gene are SGHRS and YFSETQ.